The next 10 T cell receptor beta chains were all read from a single sample in a study of cytomegalovirus exposure and HLA in healthy donors. TCRdb keeps only in-frame clones here, not all; method: immunoSEQ multiplex PCR. The sample lists about 66,000 clones; approximately 96% were seen once. Input material: PBMCs. The origin of the receptors is a woman younger than 30 in good health and CMV-seropositive.

This chain joins TRBV28 and TRBJ2-7; D gene ambiguous. The CDR3 is made up of 13 amino acids. V lost 2 bases, J lost 2 bases, and 7 bases lay in between. Germline V CDR1 and CDR2: MDHEN, SYDVKM. The CDR3 sequence is CASSLQFPYEQYF. CDR3 nucleotides: TGTGCCAGCAGTTTACAGTTCCCCTACGAGCAGTACTTC. Based on the CDR3 plus reference TRBV28 and TRBJ2-7, the full variable domain is DVKVTQSSRYLVKRTGEKVFLECVQDMDHENMFWYRQDPGLGLRLIYFSYDVKMKEKGDIPEGYSVSREKKERFSLILESASTNQTSMYLCASSLQFPYEQYFGPGTRLTVT.

J is TRBJ2-5 and V is TRBV19, with TRBD2 matching 7 bases. CDR1 is LNHDA, CDR2 SQIVND, per germline (reference sequence). This CDR3 spans 17 amino acids. The trim removed 9 bases at V and 6 bases at J, leaving 22 bases unmatched. The CDR3: CARERASGKLFGKTQYF. The DNA of the CDR3 is TGTGCCAGAGAGCGGGCAAGCGGGAAACTTTTTGGAAAGACCCAGTACTTC. Full variable domain (rest looked up from reference TRBV19 and TRBJ2-5): DGGITQSPKYLFRKEGQNVTLSCEQNLNHDAMYWYRQDPGQGLRLIYYSQIVNDFQKGDIAEGYSVSREKKESFPLTVTSAQKNPTAFYLCARERASGKLFGKTQYFGPGTRLLVL.

This chain connects TRBV4-1 to TRBJ2-5, with a possible D match to TRBD1 (6 bases). Trimming took 5 bases from V and 5 from J, leaving 12 bases between them. Germline values: CDR1 MGHRA, CDR2 YSYEKL. The CDR3 runs 13 residues. The CDR3 bases are TGCGCCAGCAGCTACAGGACAGCTGAGACCCAGTACTTC. This gives the protein CASSYRTAETQYF.

This chain joins TRBV28 and TRBJ1-5, with TRBD1 identical over 10 bases. The V gene's germline CDR1 is MDHEN and CDR2 SYDVKM. V shed 5 bases and J 6 bases; nucleotides not matched to a gene: 10. This CDR3 contains 16 residues. This chain's CDR3 is CASSAGGQGRGQPQHF. CDR3 DNA: TGTGCCAGCAGTGCAGGGGGACAGGGGAGAGGTCAGCCCCAGCATTTT.

The rearrangement joins TRBV2 to TRBJ2-7; TRBD2 matches at 8 bases. This CDR3 has 16 residues. The germline V gene encodes CDR1 SNHLY and CDR2 FYNNEI. Trimming at V came to 3 bases and at J to 5 bases, leaving 12 bases not matched to a gene. CDR3 sequence reads: CASSEGYEGTSNEQYF. CDR3 in DNA: TGTGCCAGCAGTGAGGGGTATGAAGGGACTAGTAACGAGCAGTACTTC.

J is TRBJ2-5 and V is TRBV7-2; D is possibly TRBD1 (6 bases). This CDR3 is 14 amino acids long. Per germline, CDR1 SGHTA and CDR2 FQGNSA. Trimming left V 5 bases short and J 5 bases short, with 15 bases between. CDR3 nucleotide sequence: TGTGCCAGCAGCCCAACAGGGACCAGGGAGACCCAGTACTTC. Translated: CASSPTGTRETQYF.

The V gene is TRBV5-1, the J gene TRBJ2-2; D unclear. Germline V gene lookup returns CDR1 SGHRS and CDR2 YFSETQ. CDR3 length: 15 amino acids. V dropped 4 bases and J dropped 0 bases, with 10 bases sitting between them. CDR3 sequence (DNA): TGCGCCAGCAGCCTGCAAACAACGAACACCGGGGAGCTGTTTTTT. The encoded protein is CASSLQTTNTGELFF.

This clone was detected once. V gene TRBV27 combines with J gene TRBJ1-1, with no clear D. The germline gives CDR1 MNHEY, CDR2 SMNVEV (reference sequence). With 2 bases removed from V and 0 bases from J, the gap between germline ends came to 7 bases. The CDR3 is 14 amino acids. For the CDR3, the DNA is TGTGCCAGCAGTTTAAAGCGGATGAACACTGAAGCTTTCTTT. Translation gives CASSLKRMNTEAFF.

The rearrangement links TRBV10-2 to TRBJ2-7; D uncertain. Germline loops: CDR1 WSHSY, CDR2 SAAADI. V lost 3 bases, J lost 3 bases, and 6 bases lay in between. The CDR3 extends over 12 amino acids. DNA for the CDR3: TGCGCCAGCAGTGACGGAGACTACGAGCAGTACTTC. Translating gives CASSDGDYEQYF.

The chain employs TRBV2 and TRBJ2-7, with unresolved D. The CDR3 covers 14 residues. Germline CDR1 is SNHLY and CDR2 is FYNNEI. V lost 4 bases, J lost 0 bases, and 10 bases lay in between. In nucleotides, the CDR3 is TGTGCCAGCAGTGGTGAAGTCTACTCCTACGAGCAGTACTTC. Its translation is CASSGEVYSYEQYF.